This entry lists 13 T cell receptor beta chains sequenced from one sample in a study of identical twins. Each CDR3 protein gets one entry after TCRdb re-called the 5' RACE reads with MiXCR. There are fewer than 250,000 distinct CDR3 sequences in the sample; over 8% occur only once, and 5.1% lies in the top ten. Sequenced input: memory (CD45RO+) T cells sorted from blood. All receptors derive from a young woman in good health.

This clonotype was observed a few times. The chain's CDR3 is CSVAGTGGAFF. CDR3 nucleotides: TGCAGCGTCGCCGGGACCGGAGGAGCTTTCTTT. J is TRBJ1-1 and V is TRBV29-1, with D possibly TRBD1 on 5 matching bases. This CDR3 region has 11 residues. The V end was cut by 6 bases, the J end by 10 bases, with 15 bases between. The germline V gene has CDR1 SQVTM and CDR2 ANQGSEA. The whole variable domain, remainder taken from reference TRBV29-1 and TRBJ1-1, is SAVISQKPSRDICQRGTSLTIQCQVDSQVTMMFWYRQQPGQSLTLIATANQGSEATYESGFVIDKFPISRPNLTFSTLTVSNMSPEDSSIYLCSVAGTGGAFFGQGTRLTVV.

This clonotype showed up just a few times. The V call is TRBV6-1, the J call TRBJ1-5; D gene ambiguous. Germline lookup yields CDR1 MNHNS and CDR2 SASEGT. Trimming took off 7 bases at V and 0 bases at J, with 10 bases between the two ends. The CDR3 is 14 amino acids. This CDR3 is CASTPVNSNQPQHF. In DNA, the CDR3 is TGTGCCAGCACTCCAGTTAATAGCAATCAGCCCCAGCATTTT.

Many counts were recorded for this clonotype. The chain joins TRBV3-1 to TRBJ2-6; no definite D call. Trimming took 1 base from V and 1 from J, leaving 5 bases between them. Germline V CDR1 and CDR2: LGHDT, YNNKEL (reference sequence). CDR3 size: 15 residues. DNA for the CDR3: TGTGCCAGCAGCCAAGTGCCATCTGGGGCCAACGTCCTGACTTTC. This sequence encodes CASSQVPSGANVLTF.

In nucleotides, the CDR3 is TGTGCCAGCAGGCGAGGGGGAGGAGAGACCCAGTACTTC. Translation: CASRRGGGETQYF. The rearrangement links TRBV6-2 or TRBV6-3 to TRBJ2-5, with D tentatively TRBD1 or TRBD2 (6 bases each). Germline V gene data show CDR1 as MNHEY and CDR2 as SVGEGT. The CDR3 sequence is 13 residues long. V was trimmed by 6 bases and J by 4 bases, leaving 12 bases between them.

This clonotype was recorded a few times. The chain carries TRBV20-1 and TRBJ1-1; D gene unclear. From germline, CDR1 is DFQATT and CDR2 SNEGSKA (reference sequence). The CDR3 loop spans 14 amino acids. Trimming stripped 6 bases from V and 1 base from J, with 15 bases between. The CDR3 loop is CSATVWGRNTEAFF. CDR3 nucleotides: TGCAGTGCCACCGTTTGGGGTAGGAACACTGAAGCTTTCTTT.

The sample holds many counts of this clonotype. This rearrangement joins TRBV7-8 to TRBJ1-4; D not certain. The CDR3 totals 14 residues. Germline CDR1 SGHVS, CDR2 FQNEAQ. V shed 2 bases and J shed 12 bases, with 16 bases lying between them. This CDR3 reads CASSLTGFRTELFF. In DNA, the CDR3 is TGTGCCAGCAGCTTAACGGGGTTCAGGACTGAACTGTTTTTT.

Ten or more counts support this clonotype. This rearrangement joins TRBV11-2 to TRBJ2-5, with 10 positions matching TRBD2. The CDR3 contains 15 residues. CDR1 and CDR2 from the germline V gene are SGHAT and FQNNGV. J gave up 5 bases and V 5 bases, and 8 bases lay outside the gene matches. The CDR3 DNA follows: TGTGCCAGCAGCCCCATAGCGGGGGGAGTTGAGACCCAGTACTTC. Translated: CASSPIAGGVETQYF.

There are many counts of this clonotype. The J gene is TRBJ2-2, the V gene TRBV7-8; D is uncertain. V gave up 3 bases and J gave up 6 bases, with 20 bases separating them. Germline assignment: CDR1 SGHVS and CDR2 FQNEAQ. This CDR3 has 17 amino acids. CDR3 sequence (DNA): TGTGCCAGCAGCTTTAGTAAGCAGATTACCCGTCCCGGGGAGCTGTTTTTT. Protein: CASSFSKQITRPGELFF.

This clonotype came up a few times. The rearrangement links TRBV15 to TRBJ2-1; the D gene is possibly TRBD2 (5 bases). The germline CDR1 and CDR2 sequences are LNHNV and YYDKDF (reference sequence). V gave up 3 bases and J gave up 10 bases, with 10 bases separating them. The CDR3 loop spans 12 amino acids. The CDR3: CATSRPSGEQFF. CDR3 DNA sequence: TGTGCCACCAGCAGGCCCTCGGGGGAGCAGTTCTTC.

The V and J genes are TRBV7-7 and TRBJ2-1; 10 nucleotides line up with TRBD2. CDR3 length: 15 amino acids. The V gene end was trimmed by 2 bases and the J gene end by 6 bases; junction bases not matched to a gene: 4. CDR1 SSHAT and CDR2 FNYEAQ come from the germline V gene (reference sequence). The CDR3 here is CASSLNLAGVNEQFF. The CDR3 nucleotides are TGTGCCAGCAGCTTAAACCTAGCGGGAGTCAATGAGCAGTTCTTC. The whole variable domain, filled in from reference TRBV7-7 and TRBJ2-1, reads GAGVSQSPRYKVTKRGQDVTLRCDPISSHATLYWYQQALGQGPEFLTYFNYEAQPDKSGLPSDRFSAERPEGSISTLTIQRTEQRDSAMYRCASSLNLAGVNEQFFGPGTRLTVL.

This clonotype turned up a few times. The V gene is TRBV6-1, the J gene TRBJ1-2; D is unclear. The CDR3 consists of 14 residues. Germline V lookup: CDR1 MNHNS, CDR2 SASEGT. Trimming left V 9 bases short and J 4 bases short, with 18 bases between. The CDR3 spells CASSSTATTYGYTF. Here the CDR3 DNA reads TGTGCCAGTTCTTCCACAGCGACGACCTATGGCTACACCTTC.

This clonotype was recorded a few times. The chain couples TRBV10-3 to TRBJ1-5; 7 nucleotides agree with TRBD1. V lost 3 bases and J lost 4; bases outside the gene matches: 6. CDR3 length: 15 residues. The germline V gene has CDR1 ENHRY and CDR2 SYGVKD. For the CDR3, the DNA is TGTGCCATCAGTGAAGGACAGGAACGGAATCAGCCCCAGCATTTT. It is translated as CAISEGQERNQPQHF.

This CDR3 reads CASSSNRGSGANVLTF. The CDR3 region has the DNA TGTGCCAGCAGCTCGAACAGGGGTTCTGGGGCCAACGTCCTGACTTTC. The rearrangement links TRBV5-5 to TRBJ2-6, with TRBD1 matching 7 bases. Germline V gene sequence: CDR1 SGHKS, CDR2 YYEKEE (reference sequence). With V trimmed by 3 bases and J by 1 base, 4 bases remained unmatched. The CDR3 has 16 amino acids.